A selection of T cell receptor beta chains follows, all from one sample in a study of CD8 T cells in ankylosing spondylitis. TCRdb reanalysed the 5' RACE reads using MiXCR and keeps one entry per CDR3 protein. The table lists roughly 370,000 distinct CDR3 sequences, more than 20% of them singletons. Sequencing was carried out using blood, either unsorted or a sorted T cell fraction (not recorded which). These receptor sequences come from a male donor with ankylosing spondylitis. Each CDR3 is given with its conserved first and last residue. The D gene is left open where the match is weak. Size values are once, few and many counts, or a class for expanded clones, and some rows have none.

J gene | clone size | V gene | D gene | CDR3 DNA | CDR3 protein
TRBJ2-1 | few | TRBV11-3 | TRBD2 | TGTGCCAGCAGGTCCCGACTAGCGGGAGAGATCAATGAGCAGTTCTTC | CASRSRLAGEINEQFF
TRBJ1-3 | - | TRBV10-3 | TRBD1 | TGTGCCATCAGTGATGGGGACAGGGGATTCTCTGGAAACACCATATATTTT | CAISDGDRGFSGNTIYF
TRBJ2-7 | - | TRBV5-1 | TRBD2 | TGCGCCAGCAGCAGCGGGGGAGAGCGCGAGCAGTACTTC | CASSSGGEREQYF
TRBJ2-7 | once | TRBV7-2 | - | TGTGCCAGCAGCTTAGAGGGGGGCGGATTTCCCTACGAGCAGTACTTC | CASSLEGGGFPYEQYF
TRBJ2-7 | - | TRBV20-1 | - | TGCAGTGCCGGGTGGGGGTACGAGCAGTACTTC | CSAGWGYEQYF
TRBJ2-3 | - | TRBV7-2 | TRBD2 | TGTGCCAGCAGCTTAGCACCACTAGCGGGAGTTGGTACGCAGTATTTT | CASSLAPLAGVGTQYF
TRBJ1-6 | - | TRBV29-1 | - | TGCAGCGTGGCGACCCGGGACGCAAATTCACCCCTCCACTTT | CSVATRDANSPLHF
TRBJ1-2 | few | TRBV5-6 | - | TGTGCCAGCAGCCTTACTCAGGCCAACTATGGCTACACCTTC | CASSLTQANYGYTF
TRBJ1-1 | - | TRBV12-3/TRBV12-4 | TRBD1 | TGTGCCAGCACCTTGGGGACAGGGGAGAACACTGAAGCTTTCTTT | CASTLGTGENTEAFF
TRBJ2-7 | - | TRBV7-9 | - | TGTGCCAGCAGCTTAGGTGGGGCCTCAACTCTCGAGCAGTACTTC | CASSLGGASTLEQYF
TRBJ1-1 | few | TRBV11-3 | - | TGTGCCAGCAGCTTAGTAGCAGGGTCGGCTGAAGCTTTCTTT | CASSLVAGSAEAFF
TRBJ2-7 | few | TRBV3-1 | TRBD2 | TGTGCCAGCAGATCGACTAGCGGGACCTACGAGCAGTACTTC | CASRSTSGTYEQYF
TRBJ1-2 | - | TRBV6-8 | - | TGTGCCAGCAGATCCGGACCACTGAATAACTATGGCTACACCTTC | CASRSGPLNNYGYTF
TRBJ1-2 | few | TRBV3-1 | TRBD1 | TGTGCCAGCAGCACACAGGGGGCCGGTGGCTACACCTTC | CASSTQGAGGYTF
TRBJ2-1 | few | TRBV20-1 | - | TGCAGTGTCAGGAGTGCGGCGACACGATCCTACAATGAGCAGTTCTTC | CSVRSAATRSYNEQFF
TRBJ1-2 | few | TRBV29-1 | - | TGCAGCGTTGAGTCTCAGTTCGACTATGGCTACACCTTC | CSVESQFDYGYTF
TRBJ2-1 | few | TRBV2 | TRBD2 | TGTGCCAGCGGGTCCGGGACTAGCGGCTACAATGAGCAGTTCTTC | CASGSGTSGYNEQFF
TRBJ2-1 | - | TRBV7-9 | TRBD1 | TGTGCCAGCAGCTTAGTTTCCGGGGACAGGGGCTACAATGAGCAGTTCTTC | CASSLVSGDRGYNEQFF
TRBJ1-1 | many | TRBV29-1 | - | TGCAGCGTTGACAGGACAGAGAACACTGAAGCTTTCTTT | CSVDRTENTEAFF
TRBJ1-1 | few | TRBV20-1 | - | TGCAGTGCTAGAGACAGGATGAACACTGAAGCTTTCTTT | CSARDRMNTEAFF
TRBJ2-6 | - | TRBV28 | TRBD1 | TGTGCCAGCAGTTTAGGGGGACAGCTAACCTCTGGGGCCAACGTCCTGACTTTC | CASSLGGQLTSGANVLTF
TRBJ1-6 | few | TRBV6-5 | TRBD1 | TGTGCCAGCAGTTTTCGGGGGACAGGGGTGTCACCCCTCCACTTT | CASSFRGTGVSPLHF
TRBJ2-3 | - | TRBV2 | - | TGTGCCAGCAGAAATCAGGGGTTATCAGATACGCAGTATTTT | CASRNQGLSDTQYF
TRBJ2-3 | many | TRBV29-1 | - | TGCAGCGTTGAAGATGGTCTCGTACACACAGATACGCAGTATTTT | CSVEDGLVHTDTQYF
TRBJ2-1 | few | TRBV5-1 | - | TGCGCCAGCAGCTTGCGTGGGGCGGGATTCTACAATGAGCAGTTCTTC | CASSLRGAGFYNEQFF
TRBJ1-4 | - | TRBV6-2/TRBV6-3 | TRBD1 | TGTGCCAGCAGTTACACCGGGACAGCTAATGAAAAACTGTTTTTT | CASSYTGTANEKLFF
TRBJ2-1 | - | TRBV6-5 | TRBD2 | TGTGCCAGCAGTTACGACGGACTAGTCGGCAATGAGCAGTTCTTC | CASSYDGLVGNEQFF
TRBJ1-2 | few | TRBV29-1 | - | TGCAGCGTTGTACAGGGCTTCGGCTACACCTTC | CSVVQGFGYTF
TRBJ2-1 | few | TRBV3-1 | - | TGTGCCAGCAGCCGCGACTCCTATGAGCAGTTCTTC | CASSRDSYEQFF
TRBJ1-5 | few | TRBV6-1 | - | TGTGCCAGCAGGACCGTATCTCAGCCCCAGCATTTT | CASRTVSQPQHF
TRBJ2-5 | - | TRBV12-5 | - | TGTGCTAGTGGCGGCGAGGGTGGAGGAGAGACCCAGTACTTC | CASGGEGGGETQYF
TRBJ2-1 | few | TRBV20-1 | TRBD2 | TGCAGTGCCGGGCCGGGACTAGCGGGAGACAATGAGCAGTTCTTC | CSAGPGLAGDNEQFF
TRBJ1-3 | - | TRBV15 | TRBD1 | TGTGCCACCAGCACCCGGGACAGGGGGTTCTCTGGAAACACCATATATTTT | CATSTRDRGFSGNTIYF
TRBJ2-1 | - | TRBV27 | TRBD2 | TGTGCCACCTCGGGGACTAGCATAAACTACAATGAGCAGTTCTTC | CATSGTSINYNEQFF
TRBJ2-1 | - | TRBV11-3 | TRBD2 | TGTGCCAGCAGCAGACTAGCGGGAGACGTCTACAATGAGCAGTTCTTC | CASSRLAGDVYNEQFF
TRBJ1-5 | - | TRBV12-3/TRBV12-4 | TRBD1 | TGTGCCAGCAGCAGTCGCGCAACAGGGGGAAGCAATCAGCCCCAGCATTTT | CASSSRATGGSNQPQHF
TRBJ2-1 | few | TRBV10-3 | TRBD2 | TGTGCCATCAGTGAGTCATCTGCTGCGGGAGGGGGGAATGAGCAGTTCTTC | CAISESSAAGGGNEQFF